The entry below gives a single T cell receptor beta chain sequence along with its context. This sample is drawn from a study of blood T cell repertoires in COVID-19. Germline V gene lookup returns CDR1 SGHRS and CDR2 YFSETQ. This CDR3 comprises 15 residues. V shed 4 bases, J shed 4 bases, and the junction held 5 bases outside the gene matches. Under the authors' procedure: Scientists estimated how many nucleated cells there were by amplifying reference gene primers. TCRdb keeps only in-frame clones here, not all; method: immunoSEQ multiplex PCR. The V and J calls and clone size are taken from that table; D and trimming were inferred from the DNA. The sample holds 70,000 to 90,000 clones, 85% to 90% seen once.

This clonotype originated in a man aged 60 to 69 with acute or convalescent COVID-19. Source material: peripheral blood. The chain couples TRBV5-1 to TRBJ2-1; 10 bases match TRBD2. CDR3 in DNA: TGCGCCAGCAGCGCTAGCGGGGGTGTATACAATGAGCAGTTCTTC. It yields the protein CASSASGGVYNEQFF.